A selection of T cell receptor beta chains follows, all from one sample in a study of control samples from healthy donors and cancer patients. Only in-frame clones appear in the TCRdb table, and some are missing; sequencing was by immunoSEQ multiplex PCR. Seen here are fewer than 300,000 clones, almost 85% observed once, and the top ten hold about an eighth. Input material: PBMCs. The receptors derive from a woman in her sixties with lung cancer. The CDR3 runs from the conserved cysteine through the conserved F or W.

TRBV3-1/TRBV3-2	TRBJ1-4	CASRRSDSAEKLFF
TRBV7-2	TRBJ1-2	CASSPMGQGAGGYTF
TRBV4-1	TRBJ1-1	CASSLLTRDRERKAFF
TRBV7-2	TRBJ1-1	CASRTGFYTEAFF
TRBV19	TRBJ1-1	CASSIGSGENTEAFF
TRBV7-6	TRBJ2-7	CASSPDENEQYF
TRBV6-5	TRBJ2-7	CASSYSSGGLNYEQYF
TRBV3-1/TRBV3-2	TRBJ1-1	CASSHGPPNTEAFF
TRBV3-1/TRBV3-2	TRBJ1-6	CASSLGKVSLHF
TRBV24-1	TRBJ2-7	CATSDIDSSYEQYF
TRBV3-1/TRBV3-2	TRBJ2-1	CASSPHGITNEQFF
TRBV5-1	TRBJ1-2	CASSLETGDGYTF
TRBV6-2/TRBV6-3	TRBJ1-2	CASSYSNRDRGGYTF
TRBV19	TRBJ2-4	CASSPTGLDIQYF
TRBV4-1	TRBJ2-7	CASGRGQAYEQYF
TRBV19	TRBJ2-1	CVSTPRGRYNEQFF
TRBV28	TRBJ2-7	CASSLAVGEQYF
TRBV6-5	TRBJ1-3	CASTPTRFEGNTIYF
TRBV13	TRBJ1-6	CTSSNRRPSPLHF
TRBV18	TRBJ2-2	CASSPLSGANTGELFF
TRBV7-3	TRBJ2-1	CASSPGGRYNEQFF
TRBV6-1	TRBJ1-5	CASSEGFAGGQPQHF
TRBV9	TRBJ2-3	CASSGGLAGYTDTQYF
TRBV19	TRBJ1-6	CASSRGDSPLHF
TRBV2	TRBJ1-5	CASSGGNNNQPQHF
TRBV15	TRBJ2-5	CATSRAGLVATQYF
TRBV5-6	TRBJ2-3	CASSWGDGTDTQYF
TRBV25-1	TRBJ2-2	CASSGHSQLTGELFF
TRBV18	TRBJ1-5	CASSRTENQPQHF
TRBV5-1	TRBJ2-7	CASSRATGVGEQYF
TRBV5-4	TRBJ2-3	CASSSKSDAYTDTQYF
TRBV2	TRBJ2-5	CATAGTGLQETQYF
TRBV27	TRBJ2-3	CASSSRTPKTDTQYF
TRBV27	TRBJ2-6	CASSLQSLPVSGANVLTF
TRBV7-9	TRBJ1-2	CASSPQGRSGYTF
TRBV19	TRBJ2-3	CAIGTRVGDTQYF
TRBV19	TRBJ1-2	CASSTSGAGYTF
TRBV27	TRBJ1-6	CASSPSGGVSHSPLHF
TRBV5-1	TRBJ2-1	CASRSYNEQFF